Listed below are T cell receptor beta chains from one sample, sequenced in a study of T cell responses to AZD1222 COVID-19 vaccine. The protocol was immunoSEQ multiplex PCR, while the TCRdb copy is restricted to in-frame clones and leaves out a portion. The data show approximately 200,000 clones, with 80% to 90% seen just once and 7.7% held by the top ten. The sample was peripheral blood, taken on day 0 of AZD1222 vaccination. All receptors come from an adult in good health. Both conserved end residues are part of each CDR3. D genes are given only for firm matches. Only part of the rows carry a size: once, few, many, or a class if the clone is expanded.

j_gene | abundance | v_gene | d_gene | CDR3aa | CDR3nt
TRBJ1-4 | NA | TRBV6-2/TRBV6-3 | NA | CASSGAPNEKLFF | TGTGCCAGCAGTGGGGCTCCTAATGAAAAACTGTTTTTT
TRBJ1-5 | few | TRBV19 | NA | CASTLGRLSNQPQHF | TGTGCCAGTACGCTGGGCAGGTTGAGCAATCAGCCCCAGCATTTT
TRBJ1-2 | NA | TRBV7-9 | TRBD1 | CASSAQGASRGYTF | TGTGCCAGCAGTGCACAGGGGGCTTCTCGTGGCTACACCTTC
TRBJ2-2 | NA | TRBV5-1 | TRBD2 | CASSTTGLAGVTGELFF | TGCGCCAGCAGCACGACAGGACTAGCGGGGGTTACCGGGGAGCTGTTTTTT
TRBJ1-2 | NA | TRBV3-1/TRBV3-2 | NA | CASSQQIQGNYGYTF | TGTGCCAGCAGCCAACAAATTCAGGGTAACTATGGCTACACCTTC
TRBJ2-7 | NA | TRBV27 | NA | CASSSQRGLEQYF | TGTGCCAGCAGTTCCCAAAGAGGGCTCGAGCAGTACTTC
TRBJ2-1 | NA | TRBV28 | NA | CASSSPTGLYNEQFF | TGTGCCAGCAGTTCTCCGACGGGACTCTACAATGAGCAGTTCTTC
TRBJ2-3 | NA | TRBV6-5 | NA | CASRATGAGTDTQYF | TGTGCCAGCAGAGCAACGGGGGCCGGCACAGATACGCAGTATTTT
TRBJ2-3 | NA | TRBV5-1 | NA | CASSQQRSSTDTQYF | TGCGCCAGCAGCCAACAGCGGTCTAGCACAGATACGCAGTATTTT
TRBJ2-1 | NA | TRBV6-6 | NA | CASKGTSYNEQFF | TGTGCCAGTAAAGGGACCAGCTACAATGAGCAGTTCTTC
TRBJ2-1 | NA | TRBV28 | TRBD1 | CASIRRPRDRVMNEQFF | TGTGCCAGCATTCGGAGGCCCCGGGACAGGGTTATGAATGAGCAGTTCTTC
TRBJ2-5 | NA | TRBV18 | TRBD2 | CASSPLAGGRETQYF | TGTGCCAGCTCGCCACTAGCGGGGGGGCGAGAGACCCAGTACTTC
TRBJ1-2 | NA | TRBV11-2 | NA | CASSSGGGLYGYTF | TGTGCCAGCAGCTCGGGGGGTGGACTCTATGGCTACACCTTC
TRBJ2-3 | NA | TRBV5-1 | NA | CASSLAGTPTDTQYF | TGCGCCAGCAGCTTGGCCGGGACTCCCACAGATACGCAGTATTTT
TRBJ1-2 | few | TRBV28 | NA | CASSFGSVVRAGADYGYTF | TGTGCCAGCAGTTTTGGGTCCGTCGTCCGGGCCGGCGCGGACTATGGCTACACCTTC
TRBJ2-1 | NA | TRBV5-1 | TRBD1 | CASSRPSGTGYSEQFF | TGCGCCAGCAGCCGGCCGTCCGGGACAGGGTATAGTGAGCAGTTCTTC
TRBJ2-7 | NA | TRBV7-2 | NA | CASSLVVEAQQYF | TGTGCCAGCAGCTTAGTGGTGGAGGCCCAGCAGTACTTC
TRBJ2-1 | NA | TRBV7-2 | NA | CASSPKAWDEQFF | TGTGCCAGCAGCCCGAAGGCCTGGGATGAGCAGTTCTTC
TRBJ1-1 | NA | TRBV7-6 | NA | CASSLGVSWGTEAFF | TGTGCCAGCAGCTTAGGCGTCAGTTGGGGAACTGAAGCTTTCTTT
TRBJ1-2 | NA | TRBV3-1/TRBV3-2 | NA | CASSRGVRDGYGYTF | TGTGCCAGCAGCCGCGGGGTCCGGGACGGCTATGGCTACACCTTC
TRBJ2-1 | NA | TRBV6-1 | NA | CASSERLVYNEQFF | TGTGCCAGCAGTGAGAGGCTAGTCTACAATGAGCAGTTCTTC
TRBJ1-1 | NA | TRBV4-3 | NA | CASSQDSGVPEAFF | TGCGCCAGCAGCCAAGATAGTGGCGTTCCTGAAGCTTTCTTT
TRBJ1-6 | NA | TRBV15 | TRBD1 | CATSGRDRATDSPLHF | TGTGCCACCAGCGGCCGGGACAGGGCGACTGATTCACCCCTCCACTTT
TRBJ2-1 | NA | TRBV7-2 | NA | CASSLAVTDNEQFF | TGTGCCAGCAGCTTAGCCGTGACGGACAATGAGCAGTTCTTC
TRBJ2-7 | NA | TRBV7-9 | NA | CASSLLTGYEQYF | TGTGCCAGCAGCCTACTGACAGGCTACGAGCAGTACTTC
TRBJ1-5 | NA | TRBV19 | NA | CASSIGLYQPQHF | TGTGCCAGTAGTATAGGACTCTATCAGCCCCAGCATTTT
TRBJ2-1 | NA | TRBV10-3 | TRBD2 | CAISDTTSGGADEQFF | TGTGCCATCAGTGATACGACTAGCGGGGGGGCCGATGAGCAGTTCTTC
TRBJ1-2 | NA | TRBV7-9 | TRBD1 | CASSPGTGYGYTF | TGTGCCAGCAGCCCGGGGACAGGGTATGGCTACACCTTC
TRBJ1-1 | NA | TRBV30 | NA | CAWRARMDTEAFF | TGTGCCTGGAGGGCCAGGATGGACACTGAAGCTTTCTTT
TRBJ1-1 | once | TRBV5-4 | NA | CASSSGGRDTEAFF | TGTGCCAGCAGCTCGGGCGGCAGGGACACTGAAGCTTTCTTT
TRBJ1-4 | NA | TRBV7-8 | NA | CASSYLLINEKLFF | TGTGCCAGCAGCTACCTTCTGATTAATGAAAAACTGTTTTTT
TRBJ1-1 | NA | TRBV5-1 | NA | CASSLATSTRQAEAFF | TGCGCCAGCAGCTTGGCCACATCCACAAGACAGGCTGAAGCTTTCTTT
TRBJ2-1 | NA | TRBV19 | NA | CASSSGGGPLEQFF | TGTGCCAGTAGTTCAGGAGGGGGGCCCCTTGAGCAGTTCTTC
TRBJ1-5 | NA | TRBV28 | TRBD1 | CASSLDRGVNSNQPQHF | TGTGCCAGCAGTCTGGACAGGGGAGTCAACAGCAATCAGCCCCAGCATTTT
TRBJ1-1 | few | TRBV7-8 | TRBD1 | CASSLGGTGSAFF | TGTGCCAGCAGCTTAGGAGGGACAGGATCGGCTTTCTTT
TRBJ1-4 | once | TRBV3-1/TRBV3-2 | NA | CASSQDIEGVLTNEKLFF | TGTGCCAGCAGCCAAGATATAGAAGGGGTGTTGACTAATGAAAAACTGTTTTTT
TRBJ1-3 | NA | TRBV3-1/TRBV3-2 | NA | CASSQRRGAVDGNTIYF | TGTGCCAGCAGCCAAAGGAGGGGGGCAGTGGACGGAAACACCATATATTTT
TRBJ2-7 | once | TRBV2 | TRBD1 | CASSKTGDEQYF | TGTGCCAGCAGCAAGACAGGGGACGAGCAGTACTTC
TRBJ2-7 | NA | TRBV15 | TRBD1 | CATSRGTGLSYEQYF | TGTGCCACCAGCAGAGGGACAGGGTTGTCCTACGAGCAGTACTTC
TRBJ2-5 | NA | TRBV6-5 | NA | CASSPQETQYF | TGTGCCAGCAGTCCTCAAGAGACCCAGTACTTC
TRBJ2-3 | NA | TRBV2 | NA | CASRQGDTQYF | TGTGCCAGCAGGCAAGGAGATACGCAGTATTTT
TRBJ2-7 | NA | TRBV30 | NA | CAWHPFRALPYEQYF | TGTGCCTGGCACCCGTTCAGGGCCCTACCCTACGAGCAGTACTTC
TRBJ1-1 | NA | TRBV7-9 | TRBD1 | CASSVRQGGDTEAFF | TGTGCCAGCAGCGTACGACAGGGAGGGGACACTGAAGCTTTCTTT
TRBJ1-2 | NA | TRBV7-9 | TRBD1 | CASSPRDRGLGYGYTF | TGTGCCAGCAGCCCCCGGGACAGGGGGCTGGGCTATGGCTACACCTTC
TRBJ2-3 | NA | TRBV6-2/TRBV6-3 | NA | CASSRRPEADTQYF | TGTGCCAGCAGTCGCCGGCCAGAGGCCGATACGCAGTATTTT
TRBJ1-2 | once | TRBV2 | NA | CASSYYRDGYTF | TGTGCCAGCAGTTACTACAGGGATGGCTACACCTTC
TRBJ2-7 | NA | TRBV29-1 | NA | CSVEVQGDEQYF | TGCAGCGTTGAGGTACAGGGTGACGAGCAGTACTTC